This T cell receptor beta chain comes out of a study of blood T cell repertoires in COVID-19. Only in-frame clones appear in the TCRdb table, and some are missing; sequencing was by immunoSEQ multiplex PCR. This sample has 150,000 to 200,000 clones, with roughly 85% found just once. Participants came from some 23 US areas, aged roughly 18 to 90 years. Researchers sorted participants into cohorts using their self-reported clinical history. The V gene's germline CDR1 is MNHEY and CDR2 SVGAGI. V dropped 10 bases and J dropped 4; count of bases not matched to a gene: 4. The CDR3 covers 13 residues. V gene TRBV6-5 combines with J gene TRBJ1-6, with 7 positions matching TRBD1. The source of this sequence is a man in his 60s who had recovered from COVID-19. The sequenced sample was PBMCs or T cells enriched from blood (not recorded which). CDR3 protein: CATKGQYNSPLHF. In nucleotides, the CDR3 is TGTGCCACTAAGGGACAGTATAATTCACCCCTCCACTTT.